The T cell receptor beta chain described here comes from a study of identical twins. This clonotype was seen a few times. CDR3 length: 16 amino acids. V shed 3 bases, J shed 5 bases, and the junction held 9 bases outside the gene matches. The germline CDR1 and CDR2 sequences are SNHLY and FYNNEI. One entry per CDR3 protein results from TCRdb running MiXCR on the 5' RACE reads. The data show around 670,000 distinct CDR3 sequences, roughly 6% seen once. The TCR originated in a man aged 18-30 years in good health. Sequenced input: naive T cells sorted from blood. The chain links TRBV2 to TRBJ2-1, with TRBD2 matching over 8 bases. CDR3 sequence: CASSDPLAGTDNEQFF. DNA of the CDR3: TGTGCCAGCAGTGATCCCTTAGCGGGAACCGACAATGAGCAGTTCTTC.